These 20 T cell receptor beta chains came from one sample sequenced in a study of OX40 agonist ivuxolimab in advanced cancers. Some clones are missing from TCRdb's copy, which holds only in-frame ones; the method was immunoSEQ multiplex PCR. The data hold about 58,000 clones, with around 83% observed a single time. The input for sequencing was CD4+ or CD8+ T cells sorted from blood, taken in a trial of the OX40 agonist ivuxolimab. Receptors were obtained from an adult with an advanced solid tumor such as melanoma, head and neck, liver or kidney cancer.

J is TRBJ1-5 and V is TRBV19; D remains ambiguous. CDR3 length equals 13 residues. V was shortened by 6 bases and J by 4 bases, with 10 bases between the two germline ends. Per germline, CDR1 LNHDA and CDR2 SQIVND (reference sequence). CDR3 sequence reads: CASSERPNQPQHF. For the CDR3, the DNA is TGTGCCAGTAGCGAACGACCGAATCAGCCCCAGCATTTT.

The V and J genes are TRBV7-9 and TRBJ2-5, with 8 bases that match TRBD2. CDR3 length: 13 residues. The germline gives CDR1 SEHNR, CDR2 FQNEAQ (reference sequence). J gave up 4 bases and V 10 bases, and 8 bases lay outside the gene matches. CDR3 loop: CAIPSGQAETQYF. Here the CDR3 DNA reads TGTGCCATACCTAGCGGGCAGGCAGAGACCCAGTACTTC.

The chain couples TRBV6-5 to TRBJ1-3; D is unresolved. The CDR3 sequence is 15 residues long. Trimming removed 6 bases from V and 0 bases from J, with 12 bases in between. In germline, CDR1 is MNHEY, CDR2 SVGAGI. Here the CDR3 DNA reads TGTGCCAGCAGCATGACCGTTAGCTCTGGAAACACCATATATTTT. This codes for CASSMTVSSGNTIYF.

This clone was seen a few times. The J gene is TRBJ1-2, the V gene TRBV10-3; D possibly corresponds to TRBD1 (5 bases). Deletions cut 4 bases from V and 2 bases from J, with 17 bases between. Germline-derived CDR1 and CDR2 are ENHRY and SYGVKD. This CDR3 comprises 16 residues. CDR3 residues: CAISGARRQINYGYTF. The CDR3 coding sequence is TGTGCCATCAGTGGGGCCCGTCGACAGATAAACTATGGCTACACCTTC.

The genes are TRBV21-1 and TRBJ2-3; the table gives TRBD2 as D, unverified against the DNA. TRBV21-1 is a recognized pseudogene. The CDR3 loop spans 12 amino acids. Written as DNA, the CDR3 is TGTGCCAGCACCGCGATATCGGATACGCAGTATTTT. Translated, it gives CASTAISDTQYF.

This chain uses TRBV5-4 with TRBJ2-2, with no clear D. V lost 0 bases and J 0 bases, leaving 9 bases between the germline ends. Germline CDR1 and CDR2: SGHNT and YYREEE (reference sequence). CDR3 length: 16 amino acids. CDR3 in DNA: TGTGCCAGCAGCTTGGCGCAGCGAACGAACACCGGGGAGCTGTTTTTT. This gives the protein CASSLAQRTNTGELFF.

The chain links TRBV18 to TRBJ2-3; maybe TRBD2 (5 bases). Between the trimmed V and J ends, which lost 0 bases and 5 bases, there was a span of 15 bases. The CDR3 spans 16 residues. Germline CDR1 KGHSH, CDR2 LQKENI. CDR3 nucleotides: TGTGCCAGCTCACCACCAGGGAAACTAGGAGGAGATACGCAGTATTTT. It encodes CASSPPGKLGGDTQYF.

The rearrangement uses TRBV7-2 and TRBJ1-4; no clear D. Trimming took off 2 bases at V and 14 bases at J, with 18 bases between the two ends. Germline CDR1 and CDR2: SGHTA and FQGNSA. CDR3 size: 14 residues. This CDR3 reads CASSLSQHTERLFF. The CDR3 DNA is TGTGCCAGCAGCTTATCCCAGCACACCGAAAGGCTGTTTTTT.

CDR3 DNA: TGTGCCAGCAGTGCCTCGACTAGACGTTCCTCTGAGCAGTTCTTC. Residues: CASSASTRRSSEQFF. The V and J genes are TRBV28 and TRBJ2-1; perhaps TRBD2 as D (6 bases). Trimming took off 5 bases at V and 9 bases at J, with 20 bases between the two ends. Germline V gene lookup returns CDR1 MDHEN and CDR2 SYDVKM. CDR3 length equals 15 residues. Drawing the rest from reference TRBV28 and TRBJ2-1, the complete variable domain is DVKVTQSSRYLVKRTGEKVFLECVQDMDHENMFWYRQDPGLGLRLIYFSYDVKMKEKGDIPEGYSVSREKKERFSLILESASTNQTSMYLCASSASTRRSSEQFFGPGTRLTVL.

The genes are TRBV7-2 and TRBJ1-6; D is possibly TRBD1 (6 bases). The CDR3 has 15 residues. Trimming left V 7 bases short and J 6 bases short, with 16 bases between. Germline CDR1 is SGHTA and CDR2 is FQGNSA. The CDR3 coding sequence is TGTGCCAGCACCAACCTGGACAGAGGTAATTCACCCCTCCACTTT. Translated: CASTNLDRGNSPLHF.

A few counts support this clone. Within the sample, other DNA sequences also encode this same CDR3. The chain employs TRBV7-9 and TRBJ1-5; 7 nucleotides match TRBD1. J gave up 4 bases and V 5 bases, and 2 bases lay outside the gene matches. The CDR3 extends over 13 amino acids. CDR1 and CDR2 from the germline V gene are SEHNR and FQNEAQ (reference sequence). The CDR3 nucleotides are TGTGCCAGCAGCAGGGACAGTAATCAGCCCCAGCATTTT. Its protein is CASSRDSNQPQHF. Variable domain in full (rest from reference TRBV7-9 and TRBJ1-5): DTGVSQNPRHKITKRGQNVTFRCDPISEHNRLYWYRQTLGQGPEFLTYFQNEAQLEKSRLLSDRFSAERPKGSFSTLEIQRTEQGDSAMYLCASSRDSNQPQHFGDGTRLSIL.

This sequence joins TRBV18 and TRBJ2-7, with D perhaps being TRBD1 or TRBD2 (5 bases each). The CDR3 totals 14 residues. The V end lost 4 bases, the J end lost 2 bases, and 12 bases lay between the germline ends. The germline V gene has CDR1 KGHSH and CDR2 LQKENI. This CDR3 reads CASSRDAGAYEQYF. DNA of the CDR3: TGTGCCAGCTCACGGGACGCCGGAGCCTACGAGCAGTACTTC.

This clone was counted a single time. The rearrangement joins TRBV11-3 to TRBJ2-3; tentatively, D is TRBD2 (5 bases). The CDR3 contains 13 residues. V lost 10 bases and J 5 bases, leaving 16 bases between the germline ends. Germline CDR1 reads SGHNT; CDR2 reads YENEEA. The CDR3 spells CATRRAFGDTQYF. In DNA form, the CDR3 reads TGTGCCACCCGGCGGGCCTTCGGAGATACGCAGTATTTT.

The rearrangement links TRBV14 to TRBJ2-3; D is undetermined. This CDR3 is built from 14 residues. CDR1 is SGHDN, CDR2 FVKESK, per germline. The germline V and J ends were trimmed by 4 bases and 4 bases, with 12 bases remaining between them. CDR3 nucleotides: TGTGCCAGCAGCCTCAGTGGGTGGGCAGATACGCAGTATTTT. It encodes CASSLSGWADTQYF.

Here the CDR3 reads CASSFGTGVVETQYF. The CDR3 DNA reads as TGTGCCAGCAGCTTCGGGACAGGGGTGGTGGAGACCCAGTACTTC. The chain recombines TRBV11-3 with TRBJ2-5; 10 nucleotides align to TRBD1. CDR3 length: 15 residues. Germline CDR1 reads SGHNT; CDR2 reads YENEEA. J gave up 5 bases and V 3 bases, and 6 bases lay outside the gene matches.

The CDR3 bases are TGTGCCAGCAGTCATCTAGCGGGGGGGCGAGATACGCAGTATTTT. It specifies CASSHLAGGRDTQYF. V gene TRBV11-3 combines with J gene TRBJ2-3; the match to TRBD2 covers 12 bases. This CDR3 is 15 amino acids long. Germline V lookup: CDR1 SGHNT, CDR2 YENEEA. The junction had 6 bases not matched to a gene; V was cut back by 6 bases and J by 5 bases.

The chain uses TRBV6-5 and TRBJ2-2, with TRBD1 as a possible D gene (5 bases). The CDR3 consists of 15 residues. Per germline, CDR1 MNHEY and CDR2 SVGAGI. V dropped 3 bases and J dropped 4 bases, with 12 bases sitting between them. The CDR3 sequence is CASSYKSGFTGELFF. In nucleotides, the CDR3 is TGTGCCAGCAGTTATAAGTCAGGGTTCACCGGGGAGCTGTTTTTT.

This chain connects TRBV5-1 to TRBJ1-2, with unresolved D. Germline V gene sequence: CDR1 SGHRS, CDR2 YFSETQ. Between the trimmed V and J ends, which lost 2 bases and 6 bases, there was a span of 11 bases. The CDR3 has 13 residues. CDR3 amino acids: CASSLEGRDGYTF. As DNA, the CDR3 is TGCGCCAGCAGCTTAGAGGGAAGGGATGGCTACACCTTC. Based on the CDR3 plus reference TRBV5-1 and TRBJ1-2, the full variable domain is KAGVTQTPRYLIKTRGQQVTLSCSPISGHRSVSWYQQTPGQGLQFLFEYFSETQRNKGNFPGRFSGRQFSNSRSEMNVSTLELGDSALYLCASSLEGRDGYTFGSGTRLTVV.

The CDR3 sequence is CASSRDAGTDTQYF. The CDR3 nucleotides are TGTGCCAGTAGTCGGGATGCTGGCACAGATACGCAGTATTTT. The gene calls are TRBV19 and TRBJ2-3; a possible D gene is TRBD2 (5 bases). The CDR3 consists of 14 residues. Germline V CDR1 and CDR2: LNHDA, SQIVND (reference sequence). V was clipped by 5 bases and J by 1 base, with 10 bases between them.

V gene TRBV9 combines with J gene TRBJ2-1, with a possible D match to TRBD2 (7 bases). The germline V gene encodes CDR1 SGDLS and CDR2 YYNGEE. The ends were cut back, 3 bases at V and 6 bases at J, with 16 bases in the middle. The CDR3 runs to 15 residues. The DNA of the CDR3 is TGTGCCAGCAGCGGGCATATGGGAGGGGGCAATGAGCAGTTCTTC. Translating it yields CASSGHMGGGNEQFF. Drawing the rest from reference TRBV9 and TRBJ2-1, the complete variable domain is DSGVTQTPKHLITATGQRVTLRCSPRSGDLSVYWYQQSLDQGLQFLIQYYNGEERAKGNILERFSAQQFPDLHSELNLSSLELGDSALYFCASSGHMGGGNEQFFGPGTRLTVL.